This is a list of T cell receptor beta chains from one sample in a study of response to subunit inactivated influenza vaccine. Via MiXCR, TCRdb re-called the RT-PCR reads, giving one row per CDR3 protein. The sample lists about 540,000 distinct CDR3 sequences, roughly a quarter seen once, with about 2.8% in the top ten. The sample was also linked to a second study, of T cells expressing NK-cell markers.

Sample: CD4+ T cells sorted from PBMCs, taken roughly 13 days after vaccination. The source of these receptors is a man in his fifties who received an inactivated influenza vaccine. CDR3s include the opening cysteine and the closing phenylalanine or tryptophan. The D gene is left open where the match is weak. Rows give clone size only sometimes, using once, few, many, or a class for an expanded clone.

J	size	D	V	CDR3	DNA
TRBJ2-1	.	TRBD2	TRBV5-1	CASSIRGGHNEQFF	TGCGCCAGCAGCATTCGGGGAGGGCACAATGAGCAGTTCTTC
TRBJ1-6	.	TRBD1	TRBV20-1	CSARSGTDNSPLHF	TGCAGTGCTAGATCCGGGACAGACAATTCACCCCTCCACTTT
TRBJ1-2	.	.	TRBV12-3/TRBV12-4	CASSFTDRSYGYTF	TGTGCCAGCAGTTTTACAGACCGCTCCTATGGCTACACCTTC
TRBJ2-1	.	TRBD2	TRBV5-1	CASSLIGTSSRSSYNEQFF	TGCGCCAGCAGCTTAATCGGGACTAGTTCTAGGAGCTCCTACAATGAGCAGTTCTTC
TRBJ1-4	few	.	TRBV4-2	CASSQVGHNEKLFF	TGTGCCAGCAGCCAAGTAGGGCATAATGAAAAACTGTTTTTT
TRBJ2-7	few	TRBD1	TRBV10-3	CAISPQPGQGSYEQYF	TGTGCCATCAGTCCCCAGCCGGGACAGGGAAGCTACGAGCAGTACTTC
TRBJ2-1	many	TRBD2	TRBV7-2	CASSLVGLAGTKQFF	TGTGCCAGCAGCTTAGTTGGACTAGCGGGCACCAAGCAGTTCTTC
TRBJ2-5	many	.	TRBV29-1	CSATLGIETQYF	TGCAGCGCGACTCTCGGGATAGAGACCCAGTACTTC
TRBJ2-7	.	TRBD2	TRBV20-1	CSAGASGEGYEQYF	TGCAGTGCGGGGGCTAGCGGGGAGGGCTACGAGCAGTACTTC
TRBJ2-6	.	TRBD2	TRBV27	CASIRTGLAGFLPGANVLTF	TGTGCCAGCATTCGGACGGGACTAGCGGGATTTCTACCTGGGGCCAACGTCCTGACTTTC
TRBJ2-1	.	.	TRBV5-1	CASSLGRIGGEQFF	TGCGCCAGCAGCTTGGGCCGGATTGGGGGTGAGCAGTTCTTC
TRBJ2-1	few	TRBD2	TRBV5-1	CASSLGVAGGKDEQFF	TGCGCCAGCAGCTTGGGAGTAGCGGGAGGGAAGGATGAGCAGTTCTTC
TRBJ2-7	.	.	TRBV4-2	CASSQETAYYEQYF	TGTGCCAGCAGCCAAGAAACAGCCTACTACGAGCAGTACTTC
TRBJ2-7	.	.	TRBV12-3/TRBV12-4	CASSLGVVYTYEQYF	TGTGCCAGCAGTTTAGGGGTTGTCTACACCTACGAGCAGTACTTC
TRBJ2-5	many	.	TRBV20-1	CSASRLQETQYF	TGCAGTGCTAGTAGGCTCCAAGAGACCCAGTACTTC
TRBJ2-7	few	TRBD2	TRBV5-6	CASSISGAYEQYF	TGTGCCAGCAGTATCAGCGGGGCCTACGAGCAGTACTTC
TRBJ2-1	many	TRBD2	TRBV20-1	CSARDQGLAGNEQFF	TGCAGTGCTAGAGATCAGGGACTAGCTGGCAATGAGCAGTTCTTC
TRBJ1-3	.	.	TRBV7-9	CASSSPPGTFSGNTIYF	TGTGCCAGCAGCTCCCCTCCCGGGACGTTCTCTGGAAACACCATATATTTT
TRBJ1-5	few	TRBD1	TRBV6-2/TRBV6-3	CASSPKGQPNQPQHF	TGTGCCAGCAGTCCGAAGGGACAGCCAAATCAGCCCCAGCATTTT
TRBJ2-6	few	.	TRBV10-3	CAISLDWGSFTSGANVLTF	TGTGCCATCAGCCTGGATTGGGGCAGTTTCACATCTGGGGCCAACGTCCTGACTTTC
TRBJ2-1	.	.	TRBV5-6	CATHNDLVSGNEQLF	TGTGCCACTCACAACGATTTAGTTTCGGGGAATGAGCAGCTCTTC
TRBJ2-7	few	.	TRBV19	CATRQGTLGREQYF	TGTGCCACTCGCCAGGGCACGCTTGGGCGCGAGCAGTACTTC
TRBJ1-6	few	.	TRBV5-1	CASSLVPGTGNSPLHF	TGCGCCAGCAGCTTGGTACCAGGGACGGGCAATTCACCCCTCCACTTT
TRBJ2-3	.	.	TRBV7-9	CASSSIIWAVQTQYF	TGTGCCAGCAGCTCCATTATCTGGGCCGTTCAAACGCAGTATTTT
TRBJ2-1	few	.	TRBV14	CASSQGGHTRLNEQFF	TGTGCCAGCAGCCAAGGCGGGCATACGCGACTCAATGAGCAGTTCTTC
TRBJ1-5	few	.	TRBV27	CASSFRENQPQHF	TGTGCCAGCAGTTTCAGGGAGAATCAGCCCCAGCATTTT
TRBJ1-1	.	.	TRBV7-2	CASNLQGGARAFF	TGTGCCAGCAATCTACAGGGAGGGGCGAGAGCTTTCTTT
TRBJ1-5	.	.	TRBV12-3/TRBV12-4	CASRLYSNQPQHF	TGTGCCAGCAGACTCTATAGCAATCAGCCCCAGCATTTT
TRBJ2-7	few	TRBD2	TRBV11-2	CASSPGLAGGPLEQYF	TGTGCCAGCAGCCCGGGACTAGCGGGGGGTCCCCTCGAGCAGTACTTC
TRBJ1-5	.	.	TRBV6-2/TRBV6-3	CATGQYSNQPQHF	TGTGCCACTGGACAGTATAGCAATCAGCCCCAGCATTTT
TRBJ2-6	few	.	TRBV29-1	CSVGPSSGANVLTF	TGCAGCGTAGGTCCTAGCTCTGGGGCCAACGTCCTGACTTTC
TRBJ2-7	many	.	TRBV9	CASSPSGALRYEQYF	TGTGCCAGCAGCCCCAGCGGAGCCCTTCGCTACGAGCAGTACTTC
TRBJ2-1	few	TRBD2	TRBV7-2	CASSKAGGPNEQFF	TGTGCCAGCAGCAAAGCGGGAGGGCCGAATGAGCAGTTCTTC
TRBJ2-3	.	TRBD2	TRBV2	CASILAGGTDTQYF	TGTGCCAGCATACTAGCGGGGGGCACAGATACGCAGTATTTT
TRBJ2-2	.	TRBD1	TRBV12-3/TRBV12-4	CASTSHEGQGGTGELFF	TGTGCCAGCACCTCCCACGAAGGACAGGGAGGCACCGGGGAGCTGTTTTTT
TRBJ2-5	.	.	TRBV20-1	CSVPQRRFDETQYF	TGCAGTGTCCCCCAGCGGAGATTTGACGAGACCCAGTACTTC
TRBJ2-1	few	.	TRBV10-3	CAISEVSSYNEQFF	TGTGCCATCAGTGAGGTCAGCTCCTACAATGAGCAGTTCTTC
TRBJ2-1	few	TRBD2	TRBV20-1	CSAAGTSGRIRDMFF	TGCAGTGCTGCCGGGACTAGCGGGAGGATCAGGGATATGTTCTTC
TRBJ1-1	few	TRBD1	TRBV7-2	CASSLAILQGAQDTEAFF	TGTGCCAGCAGCTTAGCGATACTACAGGGGGCACAGGACACTGAAGCTTTCTTT
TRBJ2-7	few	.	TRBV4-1	CASSQAALSSYEQYF	TGCGCCAGCAGCCAAGCCGCGTTGAGCTCCTACGAGCAGTACTTC
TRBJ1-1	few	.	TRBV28	CASRISGGNTEAFF	TGTGCCAGCAGGATCTCCGGGGGGAACACTGAAGCTTTCTTT
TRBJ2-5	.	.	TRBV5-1	CASSLAENQETQYF	TGCGCCAGCAGCTTGGCCGAAAACCAAGAGACCCAGTACTTC
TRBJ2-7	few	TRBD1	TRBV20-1	CSARVPRTGAYEQYF	TGCAGTGCTAGAGTTCCGCGGACAGGGGCCTACGAGCAGTACTTC